The 5 T cell receptor beta chains below come from one sample, sequenced in a study of T cell repertoires in cytomegalovirus infection. TCRdb re-derived calls from the reads in MiXCR, one entry per CDR3 protein. The table records about 600,000 distinct CDR3 sequences, roughly 26% of them present only once. Sequences were obtained from CD8+ T cells from PBMCs. These receptors originate from a human donor in good health (CMV status not recorded). Some clones in this sample may be carry-over from other donors' samples.

The CDR3 spells CSARDKGEAFF. DNA for the CDR3: TGCAGTGCTAGAGATAAAGGTGAAGCTTTCTTT. The chain carries TRBV20-1 and TRBJ1-1; D remains ambiguous. Looked up from germline, CDR1 is DFQATT and CDR2 is SNEGSKA (reference sequence). Trimming cost V 0 bases and J 7 bases, with 6 bases left between them. The CDR3 has 11 amino acids.

Note on this clonotype: The junction differs from germline at one of its ends, possibly a read error. The chain couples TRBV29-1 to TRBJ1-2; the match to TRBD1 covers 7 bases. CDR1 and CDR2 (germline): SQVTM, ANQGSEA. CDR3 length: 14 residues. The CDR3 bases are TGCAGCGTTGTTTCAAAAGGGGGCGACTATGACTACACCTTC. It specifies CSVVSKGGDYDYTF.

The rearrangement joins TRBV20-1 to TRBJ2-3; TRBD2 is a possible D gene (6 bases). V was clipped by 5 bases and J by 3 bases, with 18 bases between them. CDR3 length: 15 residues. Germline values: CDR1 DFQATT, CDR2 SNEGSKA (reference sequence). The CDR3: CSAPPTTRGTDTQYF. The CDR3 DNA reads TGCAGTGCTCCACCGACTACCCGGGGGACAGATACGCAGTATTTT.

The table lists this clonotype with a few counts. The junction departs from the called germline gene at one end, perhaps through a read error. The chain recombines TRBV7-6 with TRBJ2-3; 7 bases match TRBD2. The CDR3 contains 16 residues. Germline V gene sequence: CDR1 SGHVS, CDR2 FNYEAQ. Here the CDR3 DNA reads TGTGCCAGCAGCTTCAGCCCTAGCGGACCCACAGATGCGCAGTATTTT. The encoded protein is CASSFSPSGPTDAQYF. Combining the CDR3 with reference TRBV7-6 and TRBJ2-3 gives the whole variable domain GAGVSQSPRYKVTKRGQDVALRCDPISGHVSLYWYRQALGQGPEFLTYFNYEAQQDKSGLPNDRFSAERPEGSISTLTIQRTEQRDSAMYRCASSFSPSGPTDAQYFGPGTRLTVL.

This clonotype was seen repeatedly, ten times or more. The gene calls are TRBV7-2 and TRBJ1-2, with unresolved D. This CDR3 comprises 12 residues. With 6 bases removed from V and 4 bases from J, the gap between germline ends came to 9 bases. CDR1 and CDR2 (germline): SGHTA, FQGNSA. CDR3 amino acids: CASSLGLYGYTF. The CDR3 bases are TGTGCCAGCAGTCTCGGGCTCTATGGCTACACCTTC. The full variable domain, its missing parts supplied by reference TRBV7-2 and TRBJ1-2, is GAGVSQSPSNKVTEKGKDVELRCDPISGHTALYWYRQSLGQGLEFLIYFQGNSAPDKSGLPSDRFSAERTGGSVSTLTIQRTQQEDSAVYLCASSLGLYGYTFGSGTRLTVV.